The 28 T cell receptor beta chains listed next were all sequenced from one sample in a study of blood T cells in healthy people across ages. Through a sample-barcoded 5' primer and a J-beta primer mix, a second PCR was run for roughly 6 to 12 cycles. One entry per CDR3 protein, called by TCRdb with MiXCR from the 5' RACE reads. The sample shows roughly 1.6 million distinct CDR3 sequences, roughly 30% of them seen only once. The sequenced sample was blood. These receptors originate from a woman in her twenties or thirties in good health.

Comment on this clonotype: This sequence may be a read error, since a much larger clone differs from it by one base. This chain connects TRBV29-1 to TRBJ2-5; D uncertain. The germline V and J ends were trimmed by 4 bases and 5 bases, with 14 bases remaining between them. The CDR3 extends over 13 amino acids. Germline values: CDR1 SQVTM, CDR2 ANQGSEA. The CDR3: CSVGEAVQETQYF. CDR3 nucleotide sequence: TGCAGCGTTGGTGAGGCTGTCCAGGAGACCCAGTACTTC. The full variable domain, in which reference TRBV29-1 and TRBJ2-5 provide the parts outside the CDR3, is SAVISQKPSRDICQRGTSLTIQCQVDSQVTMMFWYRQQPGQSLTLIATANQGSEATYESGFVIDKFPISRPNLTFSTLTVSNMSPEDSSIYLCSVGEAVQETQYFGPGTRLLVL.

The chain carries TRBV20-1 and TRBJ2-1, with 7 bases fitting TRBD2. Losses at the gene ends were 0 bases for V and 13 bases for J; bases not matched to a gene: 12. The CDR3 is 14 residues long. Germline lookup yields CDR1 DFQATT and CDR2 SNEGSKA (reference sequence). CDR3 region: CSARDRRGGKTQFF. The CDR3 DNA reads TGCAGTGCTAGAGATAGAAGGGGAGGGAAGACCCAGTTCTTC.

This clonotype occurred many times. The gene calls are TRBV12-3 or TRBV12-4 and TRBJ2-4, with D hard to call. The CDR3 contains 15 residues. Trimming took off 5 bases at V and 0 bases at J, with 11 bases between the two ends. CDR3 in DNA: TGTGCCAGCAGTCCCCAGCAGTTAGCCAAAAACATTCAGTACTTC. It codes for CASSPQQLAKNIQYF.

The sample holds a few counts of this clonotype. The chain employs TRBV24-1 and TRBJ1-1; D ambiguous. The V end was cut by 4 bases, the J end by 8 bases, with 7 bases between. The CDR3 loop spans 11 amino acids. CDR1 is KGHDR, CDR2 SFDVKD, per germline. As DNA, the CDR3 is TGTGCCACCAGTGACGGGGTGGAAGCTTTCTTT. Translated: CATSDGVEAFF.

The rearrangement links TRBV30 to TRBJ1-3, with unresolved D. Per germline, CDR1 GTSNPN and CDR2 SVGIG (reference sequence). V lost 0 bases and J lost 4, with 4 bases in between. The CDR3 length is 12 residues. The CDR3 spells CAWSVGGNTIYF. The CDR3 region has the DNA TGTGCCTGGAGTGTAGGGGGAAACACCATATATTTT.

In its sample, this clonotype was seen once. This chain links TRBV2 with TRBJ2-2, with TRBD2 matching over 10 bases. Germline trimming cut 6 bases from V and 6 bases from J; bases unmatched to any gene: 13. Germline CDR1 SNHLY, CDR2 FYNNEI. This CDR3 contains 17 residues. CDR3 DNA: TGTGCCAGCAGCCCCATCCTCCACAGCGGGGGGGCCGGGGAGCTGTTTTTT. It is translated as CASSPILHSGGAGELFF.

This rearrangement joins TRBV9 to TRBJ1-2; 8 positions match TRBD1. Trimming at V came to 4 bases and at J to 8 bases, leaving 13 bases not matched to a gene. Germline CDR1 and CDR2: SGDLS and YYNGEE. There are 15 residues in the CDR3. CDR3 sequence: CASSPRQGTGSGYTF. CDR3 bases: TGTGCCAGCAGCCCGCGACAGGGGACCGGATCGGGCTACACCTTC. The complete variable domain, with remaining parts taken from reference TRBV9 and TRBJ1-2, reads DSGVTQTPKHLITATGQRVTLRCSPRSGDLSVYWYQQSLDQGLQFLIQYYNGEERAKGNILERFSAQQFPDLHSELNLSSLELGDSALYFCASSPRQGTGSGYTFGSGTRLTVV.

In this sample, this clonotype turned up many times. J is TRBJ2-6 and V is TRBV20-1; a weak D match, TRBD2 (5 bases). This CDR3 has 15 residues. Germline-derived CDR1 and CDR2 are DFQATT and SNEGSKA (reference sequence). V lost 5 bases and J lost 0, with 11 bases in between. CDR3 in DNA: TGCAGTGCTCGCCGAGGGAGCTCTGGGGCCAACGTCCTGACTTTC. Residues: CSARRGSSGANVLTF.

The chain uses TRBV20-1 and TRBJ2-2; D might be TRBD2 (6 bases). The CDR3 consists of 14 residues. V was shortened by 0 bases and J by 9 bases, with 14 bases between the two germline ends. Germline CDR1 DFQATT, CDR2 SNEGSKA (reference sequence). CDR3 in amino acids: CSAREASADWELFF. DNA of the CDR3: TGCAGTGCTAGAGAGGCTAGCGCCGATTGGGAGCTGTTTTTT.

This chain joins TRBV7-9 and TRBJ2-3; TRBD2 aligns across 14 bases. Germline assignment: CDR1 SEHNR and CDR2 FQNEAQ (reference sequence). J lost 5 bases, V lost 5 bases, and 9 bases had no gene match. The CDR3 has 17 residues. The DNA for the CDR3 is TGTGCCAGCAGCCCCGGGACTAGCGGGGGTGGTGGAGATACGCAGTATTTT. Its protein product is CASSPGTSGGGGDTQYF.

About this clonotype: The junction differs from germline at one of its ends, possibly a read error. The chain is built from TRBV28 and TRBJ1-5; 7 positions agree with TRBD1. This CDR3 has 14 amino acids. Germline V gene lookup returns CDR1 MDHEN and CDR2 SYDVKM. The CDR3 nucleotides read TGTGCCAGCAATAGGGGGCTTGGTAATCAGCTCCAGCATTTT. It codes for CASNRGLGNQLQHF.

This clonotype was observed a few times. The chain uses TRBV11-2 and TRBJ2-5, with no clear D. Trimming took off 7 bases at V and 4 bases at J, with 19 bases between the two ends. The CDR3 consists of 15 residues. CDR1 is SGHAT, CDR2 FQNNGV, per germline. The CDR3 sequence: CASTLNGRRRETQYF. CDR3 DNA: TGTGCCAGCACTCTAAATGGGCGGCGCCGAGAGACCCAGTACTTC.

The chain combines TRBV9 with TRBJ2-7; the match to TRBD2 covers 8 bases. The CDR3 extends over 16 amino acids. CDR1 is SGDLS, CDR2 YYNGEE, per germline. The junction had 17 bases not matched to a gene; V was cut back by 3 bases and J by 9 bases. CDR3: CASSARGGTRKGTQYF. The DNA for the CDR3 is TGTGCCAGCAGCGCCCGTGGGGGGACTAGGAAGGGAACGCAGTACTTC. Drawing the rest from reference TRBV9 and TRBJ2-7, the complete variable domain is DSGVTQTPKHLITATGQRVTLRCSPRSGDLSVYWYQQSLDQGLQFLIQYYNGEERAKGNILERFSAQQFPDLHSELNLSSLELGDSALYFCASSARGGTRKGTQYFGPGTRLTVT.

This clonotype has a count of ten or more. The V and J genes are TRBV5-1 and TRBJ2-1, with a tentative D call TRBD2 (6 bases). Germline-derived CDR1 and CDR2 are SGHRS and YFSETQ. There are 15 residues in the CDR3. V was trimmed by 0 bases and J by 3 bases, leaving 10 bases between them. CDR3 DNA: TGCGCCAGCAGCTTGGTCGTCGGGAGCTACAATGAGCAGTTCTTC. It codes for CASSLVVGSYNEQFF.

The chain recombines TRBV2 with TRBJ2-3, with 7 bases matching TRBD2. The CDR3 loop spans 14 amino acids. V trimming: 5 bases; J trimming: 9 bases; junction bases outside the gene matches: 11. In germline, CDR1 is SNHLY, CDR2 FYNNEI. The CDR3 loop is CASSRRGTPGTQYF. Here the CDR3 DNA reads TGTGCCAGCAGTCGGCGGGGGACCCCTGGCACGCAGTATTTT.

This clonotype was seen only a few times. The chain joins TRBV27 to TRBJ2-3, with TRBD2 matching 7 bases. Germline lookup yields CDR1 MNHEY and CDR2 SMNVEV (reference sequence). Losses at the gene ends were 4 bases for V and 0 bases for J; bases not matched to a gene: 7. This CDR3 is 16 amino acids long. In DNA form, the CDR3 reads TGTGCCAGCAGTTCCACCTCTAGCGGAAGCACAGATACGCAGTATTTT. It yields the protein CASSSTSSGSTDTQYF.

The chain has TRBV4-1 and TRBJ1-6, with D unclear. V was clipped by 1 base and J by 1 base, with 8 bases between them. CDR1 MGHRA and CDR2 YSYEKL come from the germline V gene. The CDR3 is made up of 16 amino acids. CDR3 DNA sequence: TGCGCCAGCAGCCAAGGGAGGAGATCCTATAATTCACCCCTCCACTTT. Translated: CASSQGRRSYNSPLHF.

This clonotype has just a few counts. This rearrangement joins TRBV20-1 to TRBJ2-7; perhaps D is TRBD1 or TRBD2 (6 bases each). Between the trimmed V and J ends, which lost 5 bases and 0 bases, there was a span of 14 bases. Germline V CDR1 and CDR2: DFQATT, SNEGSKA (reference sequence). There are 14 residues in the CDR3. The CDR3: CSASSWGASYEQYF. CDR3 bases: TGCAGTGCTTCTAGTTGGGGGGCCTCCTACGAGCAGTACTTC.

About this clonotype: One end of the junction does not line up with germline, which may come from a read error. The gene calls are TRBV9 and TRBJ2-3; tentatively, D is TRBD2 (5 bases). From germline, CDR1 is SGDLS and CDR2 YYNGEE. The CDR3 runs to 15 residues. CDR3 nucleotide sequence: TGTGCCAGCAGCGTGGGGAGCTCCGACACAGATACGCGGTATTTT. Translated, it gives CASSVGSSDTDTRYF. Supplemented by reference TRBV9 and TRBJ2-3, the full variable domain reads DSGVTQTPKHLITATGQRVTLRCSPRSGDLSVYWYQQSLDQGLQFLIQYYNGEERAKGNILERFSAQQFPDLHSELNLSSLELGDSALYFCASSVGSSDTDTRYFGPGTRLTVL.

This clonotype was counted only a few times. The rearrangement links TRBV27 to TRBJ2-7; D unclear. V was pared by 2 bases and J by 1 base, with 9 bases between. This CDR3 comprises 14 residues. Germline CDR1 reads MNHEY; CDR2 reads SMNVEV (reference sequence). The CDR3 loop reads CASSLNGDSYEQYF. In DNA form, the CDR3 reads TGTGCCAGCAGTTTAAATGGCGATTCCTACGAGCAGTACTTC.

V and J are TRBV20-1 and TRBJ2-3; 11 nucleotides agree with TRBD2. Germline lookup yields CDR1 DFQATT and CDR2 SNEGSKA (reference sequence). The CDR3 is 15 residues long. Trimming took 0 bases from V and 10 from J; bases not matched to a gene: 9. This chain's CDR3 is CSARDPLAGGMSQYF. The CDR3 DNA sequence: TGCAGTGCTAGAGACCCCCTAGCGGGAGGAATGTCGCAGTATTTT.

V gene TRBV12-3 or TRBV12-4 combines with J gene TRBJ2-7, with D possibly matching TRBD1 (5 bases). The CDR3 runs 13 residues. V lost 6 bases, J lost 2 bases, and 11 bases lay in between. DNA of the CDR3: TGTGCCAGCAGCATGGACATTGCCTACGAGCAGTACTTC. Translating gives CASSMDIAYEQYF.

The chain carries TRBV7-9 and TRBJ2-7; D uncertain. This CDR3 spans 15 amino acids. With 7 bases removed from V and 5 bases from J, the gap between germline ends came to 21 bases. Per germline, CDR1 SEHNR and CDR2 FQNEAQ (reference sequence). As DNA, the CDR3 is TGTGCCAGCACCCCAGACTCAGGTACCATGGACGAGCAGTACTTC. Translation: CASTPDSGTMDEQYF.

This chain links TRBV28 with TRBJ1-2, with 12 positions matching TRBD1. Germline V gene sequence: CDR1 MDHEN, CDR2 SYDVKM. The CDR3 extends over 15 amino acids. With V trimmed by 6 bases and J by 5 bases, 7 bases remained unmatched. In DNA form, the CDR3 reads TGTGCCAGCAGGCGGCCGGGACAGGGGGCTTATGGCTACACCTTC. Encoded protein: CASRRPGQGAYGYTF.

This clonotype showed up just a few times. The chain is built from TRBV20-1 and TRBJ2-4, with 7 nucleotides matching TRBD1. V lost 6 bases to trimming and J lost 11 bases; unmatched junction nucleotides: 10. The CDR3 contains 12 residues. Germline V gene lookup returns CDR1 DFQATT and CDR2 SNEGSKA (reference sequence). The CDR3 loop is CSAGDSQGLQYF. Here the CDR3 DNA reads TGCAGTGCCGGGGACAGTCAGGGGCTTCAGTACTTC.

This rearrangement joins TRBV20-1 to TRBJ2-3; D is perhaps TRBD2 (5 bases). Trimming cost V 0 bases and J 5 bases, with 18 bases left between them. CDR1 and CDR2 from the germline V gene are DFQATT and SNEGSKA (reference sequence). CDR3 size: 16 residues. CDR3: CSAREGPGGFGDTQYF. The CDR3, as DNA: TGCAGTGCTAGAGAAGGCCCGGGCGGGTTCGGAGATACGCAGTATTTT.

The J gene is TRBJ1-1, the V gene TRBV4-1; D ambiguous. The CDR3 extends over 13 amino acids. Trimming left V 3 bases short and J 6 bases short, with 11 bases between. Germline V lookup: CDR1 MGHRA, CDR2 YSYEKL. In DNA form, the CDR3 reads TGCGCCAGCAGCCAGGACTCGGGGTCTGAAGCTTTCTTT. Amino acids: CASSQDSGSEAFF.

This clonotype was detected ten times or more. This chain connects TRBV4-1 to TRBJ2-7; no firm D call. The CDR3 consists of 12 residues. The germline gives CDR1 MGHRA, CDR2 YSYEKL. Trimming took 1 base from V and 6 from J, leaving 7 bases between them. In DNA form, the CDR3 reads TGCGCCAGCAGCCAAGGAACCGGCGAGCAGTACTTC. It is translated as CASSQGTGEQYF.